This T cell receptor (beta chain) derives from a study of blood T cell repertoires in COVID-19. Looking at the study overall: From the United States, Italy and Spain came samples of acute and convalescent COVID-19. PBMCs, B-cell-depleted T cells, or T cells provided the cDNA or gDNA that made up the material.

The CDR3 contains 14 residues. Germline loops: CDR1 MNHEY, CDR2 SVGAGI. Deletions cut 8 bases from V and 7 bases from J, with 18 bases between. In the original workflow: Amplified reference gene primers provided the basis for estimating nucleated cell counts. This table comes from immunoSEQ multiplex PCR, and its TCRdb copy is limited to in-frame clones, with some not included. The V and J calls and the clone size are those of that table, but D and trimming were determined from the DNA. The sample shows some 320,000 clones, under 90% of them seen only once. Sample: PBMCs or T cells enriched from blood (not recorded which). The chain links TRBV6-5 to TRBJ2-1; TRBD2 is a possible D gene (6 bases). This sequence originates from a man aged 55 to 69 who had recovered from COVID-19. The CDR3: CASSYWGVENEQFF. The CDR3 DNA reads as TGTGCCAGCTCCTACTGGGGGGTCGAGAATGAGCAGTTCTTC.